The 16 T cell receptor beta chains reported below all come from one sample, sequenced in a study of shared clonotypes between healthy human individuals (dated by TCRdb to 2020 to 2022). The library was generated by the immunoSEQ multiplex PCR assay. Drawn from immuneACCESS, this table holds only the in-frame rearrangements with V and J called that TCRdb kept. Clones are partly lost; checked studies trace under half to an unresolved V gene and leave the rest unexplained. The sample table lists millions of clones, about 95% of them with a count of one. The ten largest clones capture roughly 1% of the sample. CD8 naive samples were obtained by positive selection for CCR7 among CD45RO-negative cells, yielding a CD45RA+CCR7+ population from which TemRA cells were excluded. The sample consisted of naive CD8+ T cells sorted from blood. Sample cell subset or site, as interpreted from the label and publication: CD45RA+CCR7+. The source of these receptors is a man between 18 and 35 years old in good health.

V and J are TRBV6-5 and TRBJ1-1; D is perhaps TRBD1 (5 bases). V was trimmed by 7 bases and J by 8 bases, leaving 14 bases between them. The CDR3 is 12 amino acids. Germline V lookup: CDR1 MNHEY, CDR2 SVGAGI. The CDR3 nucleotides read TGTGCCAGCACCGGAGGGACGACAGAAGCTTTCTTT. Its protein product is CASTGGTTEAFF.

As for this clone: This CDR3 is also generated by other DNA sequences in the sample. V is TRBV5-6 and J is TRBJ2-5; D not resolved. The CDR3 length is 13 residues. V lost 1 base to trimming and J lost 2 bases, with 6 bases between them. Germline V CDR1 and CDR2: SGHDT, YYEEEE. CDR3 nucleotides: TGTGCCAGCAGCTTGTCTATACAAGAGACCCAGTACTTC. Its protein is CASSLSIQETQYF.

The chain recombines TRBV10-3 with TRBJ2-1, with TRBD2 matching over 9 bases. V trimming: 0 bases; J trimming: 9 bases; junction bases outside the gene matches: 12. The CDR3 runs 17 residues. Germline CDR1 ENHRY, CDR2 SYGVKD. CDR3 loop: CAISESPLAGYDAEQFF. In nucleotides, the CDR3 is TGTGCCATCAGTGAGTCCCCTCTAGCGGGATATGACGCTGAGCAGTTCTTC.

The chain carries TRBV6-1 and TRBJ1-5, with D uncertain. CDR3 length: 15 amino acids. Germline CDR1 is MNHNS and CDR2 is SASEGT. Deletions cut 3 bases from V and 4 bases from J, with 13 bases between. This CDR3 reads CASSERSTSNQPQHF. The CDR3 nucleotides are TGTGCCAGCAGTGAGAGGAGCACATCAAATCAGCCCCAGCATTTT.

This chain connects TRBV6-1 to TRBJ1-4; no clear D. Germline CDR1 reads MNHNS; CDR2 reads SASEGT. This CDR3 comprises 14 residues. The ends were cut back, 2 bases at V and 6 bases at J, with 10 bases in the middle. CDR3 in DNA: TGTGCCAGCAGTGAACTTTCGGAAGATGAAAAACTGTTTTTT. This translates into CASSELSEDEKLFF.

The chain links TRBV7-9 to TRBJ1-1, with a weak D call TRBD1 (5 bases). The CDR3 extends over 15 amino acids. V lost 8 bases, J lost 2 bases, and 18 bases lay in between. CDR1 and CDR2 (germline): SEHNR, FQNEAQ (reference sequence). The CDR3 protein is CASGPTGGSNTEAFF. For the CDR3, the DNA is TGTGCCAGCGGGCCCACCGGGGGTTCCAACACTGAAGCTTTCTTT. The full variable domain, its missing parts supplied by reference TRBV7-9 and TRBJ1-1, is DTGVSQNPRHKITKRGQNVTFRCDPISEHNRLYWYRQTLGQGPEFLTYFQNEAQLEKSRLLSDRFSAERPKGSFSTLEIQRTEQGDSAMYLCASGPTGGSNTEAFFGQGTRLTVV.

The J gene is TRBJ2-7, the V gene TRBV5-1; 12 nucleotides line up with TRBD2. From germline, CDR1 is SGHRS and CDR2 YFSETQ. This CDR3 comprises 16 residues. The V gene end was trimmed by 4 bases and the J gene end by 5 bases; junction bases not matched to a gene: 10. CDR3 region: CASSPWTSGIRNEQYF. DNA of the CDR3: TGCGCCAGCAGCCCATGGACTAGCGGGATCAGGAACGAGCAGTACTTC.

This chain connects TRBV5-1 to TRBJ2-3, with TRBD1 matching 7 bases. CDR1 SGHRS and CDR2 YFSETQ come from the germline V gene. The CDR3 totals 14 residues. Losses at the gene ends were 6 bases for V and 0 bases for J; bases not matched to a gene: 4. In DNA form, the CDR3 reads TGCGCCAGCAAAACAGGGGAAAGCACAGATACGCAGTATTTT. Translated, it gives CASKTGESTDTQYF.

The rearrangement uses TRBV28 and TRBJ2-5; D may be TRBD1 (5 bases). This CDR3 comprises 14 residues. Germline lookup yields CDR1 MDHEN and CDR2 SYDVKM. Trimming shortened V by 6 bases and J by 5 bases, and 16 bases separated the two germline ends. Written as DNA, the CDR3 is TGTGCCAGCAGACCGGACCGGAAGGGGGAGACCCAGTACTTC. Translating gives CASRPDRKGETQYF.

There are a few counts of this clone. Other DNA sequences within the sample encode an identical CDR3. For the CDR3, the DNA is TGTGCCAGCAGCTTGACAGGGGCAAATCAGCCCCAGCATTTT. This encodes CASSLTGANQPQHF. The chain carries TRBV27 and TRBJ1-5; 8 bases fit TRBD1. Looked up from germline, CDR1 is MNHEY and CDR2 is SMNVEV (reference sequence). The CDR3 totals 14 residues. After removal of 6 bases from V and 4 bases from J, the junction contained 5 bases not matched to a gene.

This rearrangement joins TRBV7-6 to TRBJ2-7; 7 bases map to TRBD2. The CDR3 totals 15 residues. The J segment lost 4 bases and the V segment lost 5 bases, leaving 11 bases of the junction unmatched. Germline CDR1 SGHVS, CDR2 FNYEAQ. CDR3 protein: CASSPTASGLYEQYF. CDR3 DNA sequence: TGTGCCAGCAGCCCCACCGCTAGCGGCCTATACGAGCAGTACTTC.

The chain's CDR3 is CASSGLRLGLYNEQFF. CDR3 sequence (DNA): TGTGCCAGCAGCGGACTAAGGTTGGGCTTATACAATGAGCAGTTCTTC. V usage is TRBV2 and J usage is TRBJ2-1; TRBD2 might be the D (6 bases). Germline V gene data show CDR1 as SNHLY and CDR2 as FYNNEI. Trimming removed 6 bases at V and 4 bases at J, with 19 bases between. This CDR3 is 16 amino acids long.

V gene TRBV14 combines with J gene TRBJ1-6; TRBD1 matches at 7 bases. Germline V gene data show CDR1 as SGHDN and CDR2 as FVKESK. After removal of 1 base from V and 10 bases from J, the junction contained 7 bases not matched to a gene. The CDR3 sequence is 15 residues long. The DNA for the CDR3 is TGTGCCAGCAGCCAAGTAGCAGGGGGTTGGTCACCCCTCCACTTT. Encoded protein: CASSQVAGGWSPLHF. Looking up the rest from reference TRBV14 and TRBJ1-6 gives the full variable domain: EAGVTQFPSHSVIEKGQTVTLRCDPISGHDNLYWYRRVMGKEIKFLLHFVKESKQDESGMPNNRFLAERTGGTYSTLKVQPAELEDSGVYFCASSQVAGGWSPLHFGNGTRLTVT.

V and J are TRBV27 and TRBJ2-7, with D possibly called TRBD1 or TRBD2 (5 bases each). The germline CDR1 and CDR2 sequences are MNHEY and SMNVEV (reference sequence). V was trimmed by 8 bases and J by 0 bases, leaving 14 bases between them. The CDR3 spans 14 residues. The CDR3 loop reads CASSRAGSSYEQYF. The CDR3 DNA sequence: TGTGCCAGCTCCAGGGCAGGGAGCTCCTACGAGCAGTACTTC.

The J gene is TRBJ2-1, the V gene TRBV28, with TRBD1 matching 9 bases. CDR1 and CDR2 (germline): MDHEN, SYDVKM. The CDR3 covers 16 residues. V lost 7 bases and J lost 0; bases outside the gene matches: 7. CDR3 in amino acids: CASNPGTGLSYNEQFF. The DNA for the CDR3 is TGTGCCAGCAATCCCGGGACAGGGCTCTCCTACAATGAGCAGTTCTTC. Complete variable domain (other parts from reference TRBV28 and TRBJ2-1): DVKVTQSSRYLVKRTGEKVFLECVQDMDHENMFWYRQDPGLGLRLIYFSYDVKMKEKGDIPEGYSVSREKKERFSLILESASTNQTSMYLCASNPGTGLSYNEQFFGPGTRLTVL.

This chain connects TRBV5-4 to TRBJ1-6; TRBD1 is a possible D gene (6 bases). Trimming left V 5 bases short and J 9 bases short, with 15 bases between. CDR3 length: 14 residues. The germline CDR1 and CDR2 sequences are SGHNT and YYREEE (reference sequence). The CDR3 DNA follows: TGTGCCAGCAGATTACAGGGTGCGAGTTCACCCCTCCACTTT. This translates into CASRLQGASSPLHF.